Shown below are 9 T cell receptor beta chains from a single sample sequenced in a study of shared T cell receptors in the human thymus. The method was immunoSEQ multiplex PCR; TCRdb's version includes in-frame clones alone and lacks a portion of them. The sample has roughly 410,000 clones; 95% are singletons. Source material: thymocytes. The receptors come from a human donor.

This chain uses TRBV28 with TRBJ1-1; a weak D match, TRBD1 (6 bases). V was cut by 3 bases and J by 5 bases, with 22 bases left in between. Looked up from germline, CDR1 is MDHEN and CDR2 is SYDVKM. CDR3 size: 17 residues. The CDR3 nucleotides are TGTGCCAGCAGTTTTCATGGGACAATTGGCTCGAGTACTGAAGCTTTCTTT. Translation gives CASSFHGTIGSSTEAFF.

The chain recombines TRBV18 with TRBJ2-7; no clear D. Between the trimmed V and J ends, which lost 2 bases and 2 bases, there was a span of 10 bases. The CDR3 contains 14 residues. In germline, CDR1 is KGHSH, CDR2 LQKENI. The CDR3 sequence: CASSPGQLTYEQYF. For the CDR3, the DNA is TGTGCCAGCTCACCAGGGCAATTAACCTACGAGCAGTACTTC.

This clone has only one observation. J is TRBJ1-4 and V is TRBV18; 7 bases line up with TRBD1. Per germline, CDR1 KGHSH and CDR2 LQKENI. The ends lost 3 bases at V and 8 bases at J; junction bases unmatched: 18. CDR3 length equals 18 residues. The CDR3 region has the DNA TGTGCCAGCTCACCTTCGGTCGTCACGGACAGGACGAGCGAAAAACTGTTTTTT. Its protein product is CASSPSVVTDRTSEKLFF.

The V gene is TRBV7-9, the J gene TRBJ2-2; possibly TRBD1 or TRBD2 for D (5 bases each). CDR3 length: 10 amino acids. V lost 9 bases, J lost 7 bases, and 6 bases lay in between. From germline, CDR1 is SEHNR and CDR2 FQNEAQ (reference sequence). As DNA, the CDR3 is TGTGCCAGTGGGGGCGGGGAGCTGTTTTTT. It translates to CASGGGELFF.

V usage is TRBV19 and J usage is TRBJ1-2; D is ambiguous. This CDR3 has 15 amino acids. Germline V gene sequence: CDR1 LNHDA, CDR2 SQIVND (reference sequence). Trimming pared 3 bases from V and 6 bases from J, leaving 17 bases between. The CDR3: CASSIRGSSRHGYTF. DNA for the CDR3: TGTGCCAGTAGTATTCGAGGGTCCTCCAGACATGGCTACACCTTC.

V gene TRBV28 combines with J gene TRBJ2-7; possibly TRBD1 or TRBD2 for D (5 bases each). The V end was cut by 3 bases, the J end by 2 bases, with 14 bases between. CDR3 length equals 15 residues. Germline values: CDR1 MDHEN, CDR2 SYDVKM. CDR3 sequence (DNA): TGTGCCAGCAGTTTGGCGCCGGGGCCGGCCTACGAGCAGTACTTC. Its protein product is CASSLAPGPAYEQYF.

The rearrangement links TRBV14 to TRBJ2-7; no clear D gene. CDR3 length: 16 amino acids. Germline V gene lookup returns CDR1 SGHDN and CDR2 FVKESK. Between the trimmed V and J ends, which lost 6 bases and 0 bases, there was a span of 18 bases. CDR3 region: CASSQTGPLHSYEQYF. The CDR3 DNA sequence: TGTGCCAGCAGTCAAACCGGGCCCTTACACTCCTACGAGCAGTACTTC.

This clone was counted a single time. V usage is TRBV11-2 and J usage is TRBJ1-5; 7 bases fit TRBD1. V gave up 5 bases and J gave up 1 base; unmatched junction bases: 14. Per germline, CDR1 SGHAT and CDR2 FQNNGV. The CDR3 consists of 18 residues. The CDR3 sequence is CASSPLGSTGSSNQPQHF. The DNA for the CDR3 is TGTGCCAGCAGCCCACTAGGGTCGACAGGGTCGAGCAATCAGCCCCAGCATTTT.

This sequence joins TRBV5-8 and TRBJ1-5; a weak D match, TRBD1 (6 bases). The CDR3 totals 18 residues. Germline V gene data show CDR1 as SGHTS and CDR2 as YDEGEE. Trimming took 0 bases from V and 0 from J, leaving 16 bases between them. The CDR3 DNA reads TGTGCCAGCAGCTTGGCTCCAATAGGGGGGCCTAGCAATCAGCCCCAGCATTTT. Amino acids: CASSLAPIGGPSNQPQHF.